The next 27 T cell receptor beta chains were all read from a single sample in a study of CD8 T cells in ankylosing spondylitis. Findings of the study overall: The study identified a TCR beta motif of under ten highly homologous variants that appeared characteristic of ankylosing spondylitis blood.

Antigens of these TCRs are unknown. Using its own MiXCR run on the 5' RACE reads, TCRdb lists one record per CDR3 protein. The sample shows roughly 400,000 distinct CDR3 sequences, about 20% of them seen only once. Material for sequencing was blood, either unsorted or a sorted T cell fraction (not recorded which). These receptors originate from a male donor with ankylosing spondylitis.

The chain recombines TRBV7-9 with TRBJ2-7, with TRBD1 matching over 9 bases. This CDR3 comprises 17 residues. The V gene end was trimmed by 2 bases and the J gene end by 1 base; junction bases not matched to a gene: 9. Germline CDR1 and CDR2: SEHNR and FQNEAQ (reference sequence). CDR3 DNA sequence: TGTGCCAGCAGCTTACTGGCCGGGACAGGGAATTCCTACGAGCAGTACTTC. It specifies CASSLLAGTGNSYEQYF.

This chain joins TRBV7-9 and TRBJ2-7, with 8 bases matching TRBD1. The CDR3 extends over 15 amino acids. J gave up 0 bases and V 6 bases, and 7 bases lay outside the gene matches. The germline gives CDR1 SEHNR, CDR2 FQNEAQ (reference sequence). The CDR3 coding sequence is TGTGCCAGCAGTCCCAGGGGGCCGAGCTCCTACGAGCAGTACTTC. Its protein is CASSPRGPSSYEQYF. Combining the CDR3 with reference TRBV7-9 and TRBJ2-7 gives the whole variable domain DTGVSQNPRHKITKRGQNVTFRCDPISEHNRLYWYRQTLGQGPEFLTYFQNEAQLEKSRLLSDRFSAERPKGSFSTLEIQRTEQGDSAMYLCASSPRGPSSYEQYFGPGTRLTVT.

This clonotype was seen many times. The chain employs TRBV20-1 and TRBJ2-1, with D perhaps matching TRBD1 (5 bases). Germline V lookup: CDR1 DFQATT, CDR2 SNEGSKA (reference sequence). There are 14 residues in the CDR3. The V end lost 5 bases, the J end lost 1 base, and 12 bases lay between the germline ends. This CDR3 is CSALFDRSYNEQFF. In nucleotides, the CDR3 is TGCAGTGCTCTATTCGACAGATCCTACAATGAGCAGTTCTTC.

This clonotype occurred a few times. The V and J genes are TRBV15 and TRBJ2-1, with TRBD1 matching 9 bases. This CDR3 is built from 14 residues. The V gene's germline CDR1 is LNHNV and CDR2 YYDKDF (reference sequence). V lost 5 bases to trimming and J lost 8 bases; unmatched junction nucleotides: 7. The CDR3 loop reads CATSEQGARDEQFF. Written as DNA, the CDR3 is TGTGCCACCAGCGAACAGGGGGCTCGGGATGAGCAGTTCTTC.

The chain combines TRBV11-3 with TRBJ2-1; 8 bases are a match to TRBD1. Unmatched junction bases numbered 12, after V lost 5 bases and J lost 3 bases. The CDR3 is 17 amino acids. The germline gives CDR1 SGHNT, CDR2 YENEEA. CDR3 DNA: TGTGCCAGCAGCCCCTACCCATGGACAGGGAACTACAATGAGCAGTTCTTC. Protein sequence: CASSPYPWTGNYNEQFF.

The V gene is TRBV2, the J gene TRBJ1-1; D possibly corresponds to TRBD1 (5 bases). The V and J ends lost 8 bases and 5 bases respectively, with 18 bases between them. Germline-derived CDR1 and CDR2 are SNHLY and FYNNEI. This CDR3 region has 14 residues. CDR3: CASRAGTIVTEAFF. The CDR3 nucleotides are TGTGCCAGCCGGGCCGGGACTATAGTTACTGAAGCTTTCTTT.

This clonotype was seen repeatedly, ten times or more. V is TRBV20-1 and J is TRBJ2-1; D is perhaps TRBD2 (5 bases). The germline V gene has CDR1 DFQATT and CDR2 SNEGSKA (reference sequence). Trimming cost V 3 bases and J 9 bases, with 18 bases left between them. This CDR3 is built from 14 residues. Here the CDR3 reads CSASPRGGWGEQFF. CDR3 DNA: TGCAGTGCTAGCCCCCGTGGAGGTTGGGGTGAGCAGTTCTTC.

This clonotype was recorded a few times. This chain joins TRBV19 and TRBJ1-5; 9 bases match TRBD1. Germline V lookup: CDR1 LNHDA, CDR2 SQIVND (reference sequence). The trim removed 3 bases at V and 4 bases at J, leaving 4 bases unmatched. This CDR3 has 15 amino acids. CDR3 in amino acids: CASSIRTGANQPQHF. The CDR3 bases are TGTGCCAGTAGTATTCGGACAGGGGCTAATCAGCCCCAGCATTTT.

The chain employs TRBV28 and TRBJ2-1; D is perhaps TRBD2 (6 bases). The germline V gene has CDR1 MDHEN and CDR2 SYDVKM. The length of the CDR3 is 14 residues. V dropped 6 bases and J dropped 4 bases, with 13 bases sitting between them. CDR3 coding DNA: TGTGCCAGCAGAAGGGGAGGCCCATACAATGAGCAGTTCTTC. This encodes CASRRGGPYNEQFF.

This clonotype was seen a few times. The J gene is TRBJ2-1, the V gene TRBV5-1, with TRBD2 matching 9 bases. With V trimmed by 0 bases and J by 8 bases, 6 bases remained unmatched. Germline V gives CDR1 SGHRS, CDR2 YFSETQ. The CDR3 totals 15 residues. The CDR3 reads CASSLVSSGKDEQFF. DNA for the CDR3: TGCGCCAGCAGCTTGGTGTCTAGCGGGAAGGATGAGCAGTTCTTC.

This clonotype has a handful of counts. J is TRBJ2-3 and V is TRBV5-1, with D possibly TRBD2 on 6 matching bases. Germline V gene sequence: CDR1 SGHRS, CDR2 YFSETQ. This CDR3 has 15 amino acids. Deletions cut 1 base from V and 2 bases from J, with 11 bases between. The CDR3 spells CASSLIGGTTDTQYF. The CDR3 DNA is TGCGCCAGCAGCTTGATAGGCGGGACCACAGATACGCAGTATTTT.

The gene calls are TRBV5-1 and TRBJ2-7, with 10 positions matching TRBD1. This CDR3 region has 16 residues. Germline V gene data show CDR1 as SGHRS and CDR2 as YFSETQ. Unmatched junction bases numbered 11, after V lost 4 bases and J lost 4 bases. The CDR3 DNA follows: TGCGCCAGCAGCCCTAGCACCGGGACAGGGGCTTACGAGCAGTACTTC. It codes for CASSPSTGTGAYEQYF.

This clonotype was observed at least ten times. The V gene is TRBV4-1, the J gene TRBJ2-1; 9 bases match TRBD1. The ends lost 0 bases at V and 0 bases at J; junction bases unmatched: 12. The CDR3 runs 20 residues. The germline gives CDR1 MGHRA, CDR2 YSYEKL. The CDR3: CASSQDTGTGLGSSYNEQFF. The CDR3 DNA is TGCGCCAGCAGCCAAGATACCGGGACAGGGCTCGGGAGCTCCTACAATGAGCAGTTCTTC.

The rearrangement joins TRBV5-1 to TRBJ2-5; 8 positions agree with TRBD1. The junction had 9 bases not matched to a gene; V was cut back by 6 bases and J by 2 bases. The CDR3 runs 15 residues. Germline V gene sequence: CDR1 SGHRS, CDR2 YFSETQ. The CDR3 nucleotides read TGCGCCAGCACCCCGGGACAGGTCGTTCAAGAGACCCAGTACTTC. This codes for CASTPGQVVQETQYF.

Many counts were recorded for this clonotype. This sequence joins TRBV11-3 and TRBJ2-3, with 8 bases identical to TRBD2. Germline CDR1 and CDR2: SGHNT and YENEEA. The CDR3 is 14 residues long. Trimming at V came to 6 bases and at J to 3 bases, leaving 5 bases not matched to a gene. The CDR3 DNA sequence: TGTGCCAGCAGTCTCGGACTAGCTACAGATACGCAGTATTTT. Translation gives CASSLGLATDTQYF.

A few counts support this clonotype. V is TRBV20-1 and J is TRBJ2-1, with 8 bases lining up with TRBD2. The CDR3 loop spans 15 amino acids. The ends lost 4 bases at V and 5 bases at J; junction bases unmatched: 10. CDR1 is DFQATT, CDR2 SNEGSKA, per germline (reference sequence). CDR3 bases: TGCAGTGCTACGCGGTCGGGTAGCGGGAACAATGAGCAGTTCTTC. It codes for CSATRSGSGNNEQFF.

The J gene is TRBJ1-1, the V gene TRBV7-2; D uncertain. The CDR3 extends over 13 amino acids. Germline CDR1 is SGHTA and CDR2 is FQGNSA. The ends were cut back, 3 bases at V and 1 base at J, with 6 bases in the middle. The CDR3 protein is CASSFQENTEAFF. The CDR3 DNA follows: TGTGCCAGCAGCTTCCAGGAGAACACTGAAGCTTTCTTT.

This clonotype was found many times. The genes are TRBV29-1 and TRBJ2-5; D remains unclear. Germline V gene sequence: CDR1 SQVTM, CDR2 ANQGSEA. V lost 4 bases to trimming and J lost 3 bases, with 9 bases between them. The length of the CDR3 is 12 residues. The CDR3 region has the DNA TGCAGCGTTGGTAACTCAAAAGAGACCCAGTACTTC. The encoded protein is CSVGNSKETQYF.

This chain connects TRBV10-3 to TRBJ1-5; the D gene is possibly TRBD1 (5 bases). V shed 1 base and J shed 2 bases, with 12 bases lying between them. The CDR3 totals 16 residues. CDR1 and CDR2 (germline): ENHRY, SYGVKD. CDR3 coding DNA: TGTGCCATCAGTGAGTGGGGGATCGCGGGCAATCAGCCCCAGCATTTT. This gives the protein CAISEWGIAGNQPQHF.

The chain has TRBV18 and TRBJ2-5; D is uncertain. The germline gives CDR1 KGHSH, CDR2 LQKENI. CDR3 size: 14 residues. The germline V and J ends were trimmed by 3 bases and 2 bases, with 10 bases remaining between them. CDR3: CASSPPRPQETQYF. CDR3 in DNA: TGTGCCAGCTCACCCCCACGGCCTCAAGAGACCCAGTACTTC.

A remark on this clonotype: The junction departs from the called germline gene at one end, perhaps through a read error. The rearrangement joins TRBV4-3 to TRBJ2-3; 10 positions agree with TRBD2. CDR1 and CDR2 (germline): LGHNA, YSLEER. This CDR3 region has 17 residues. The CDR3 coding sequence is TGCGCTAGCAGCCAAGGGGCAGCGGGAGGGCTAACAGATACGCAGTATTTT. It encodes CASSQGAAGGLTDTQYF.

The chain couples TRBV24-1 to TRBJ2-1, with D perhaps TRBD2 (5 bases). From germline, CDR1 is KGHDR and CDR2 SFDVKD. V lost 3 bases to trimming and J lost 2 bases, with 13 bases between them. CDR3 length: 16 amino acids. The CDR3 here is CATSDPTSDPYNEQFF. CDR3 DNA: TGTGCCACCAGTGATCCTACTAGTGACCCCTACAATGAGCAGTTCTTC.

This chain links TRBV7-3 with TRBJ1-1, with a weak D call TRBD1 (5 bases). Germline-derived CDR1 and CDR2 are SGHTA and FQGTGA. The V gene lost 4 bases and the J gene lost 7 bases, with 13 bases spanning the gap. This CDR3 region has 13 residues. This chain's CDR3 is CASSSTQGREAFF. The DNA of the CDR3 is TGTGCCAGCAGCTCAACGCAGGGACGTGAAGCTTTCTTT.

The rearrangement links TRBV9 to TRBJ2-1; D remains unclear. In germline, CDR1 is SGDLS, CDR2 YYNGEE. Trimming took off 1 base at V and 4 bases at J, with 21 bases between the two ends. The CDR3 has 18 residues. The CDR3 coding sequence is TGTGCCAGCAGCGTAAACGGCGTCAAGGTACTTAGGTACAATGAGCAGTTCTTC. This gives the protein CASSVNGVKVLRYNEQFF.

The rearrangement joins TRBV5-1 to TRBJ2-7, with 9 bases that match TRBD1. V lost 1 base to trimming and J lost 0 bases; unmatched junction nucleotides: 8. The germline V gene encodes CDR1 SGHRS and CDR2 YFSETQ. This CDR3 comprises 17 residues. The CDR3 is CASSLRDRASSSYEQYF. The CDR3, as DNA: TGCGCCAGCAGCTTGAGGGACAGGGCTTCGAGCTCCTACGAGCAGTACTTC.

This chain uses TRBV6-1 with TRBJ2-2, with 10 bases identical to TRBD1. J gave up 7 bases and V 6 bases, and 5 bases lay outside the gene matches. CDR3 length equals 14 residues. From germline, CDR1 is MNHNS and CDR2 SASEGT. The CDR3 DNA reads TGTGCCAGCAGAGTTGACAGGGGGCGCGGGGAGCTGTTTTTT. Protein sequence: CASRVDRGRGELFF.

V usage is TRBV10-2 and J usage is TRBJ2-3; possible D gene TRBD1, 6 bases. Germline loops: CDR1 WSHSY, CDR2 SAAADI. V was cut by 4 bases and J by 7 bases, with 9 bases left in between. This CDR3 is 12 amino acids long. The CDR3 nucleotides are TGCGCCAGCAGTGGAACAGGGAATACGCAGTATTTT. It encodes CASSGTGNTQYF.